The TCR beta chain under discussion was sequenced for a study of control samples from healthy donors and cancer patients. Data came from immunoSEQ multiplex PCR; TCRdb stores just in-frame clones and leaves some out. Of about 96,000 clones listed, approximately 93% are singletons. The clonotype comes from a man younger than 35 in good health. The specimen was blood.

CDR3 amino acids: CASSYNYEQYF. The CDR3 DNA reads as TGTGCCAGCAGTTACAACTACGAGCAGTACTTC. The chain is built from TRBV6-2 or TRBV6-3 and TRBJ2-7; D remains ambiguous. This CDR3 is 11 amino acids long. The ends were cut back, 2 bases at V and 3 bases at J, with 2 bases in the middle. Germline CDR1 is MNHEY and CDR2 is SVGEGT.